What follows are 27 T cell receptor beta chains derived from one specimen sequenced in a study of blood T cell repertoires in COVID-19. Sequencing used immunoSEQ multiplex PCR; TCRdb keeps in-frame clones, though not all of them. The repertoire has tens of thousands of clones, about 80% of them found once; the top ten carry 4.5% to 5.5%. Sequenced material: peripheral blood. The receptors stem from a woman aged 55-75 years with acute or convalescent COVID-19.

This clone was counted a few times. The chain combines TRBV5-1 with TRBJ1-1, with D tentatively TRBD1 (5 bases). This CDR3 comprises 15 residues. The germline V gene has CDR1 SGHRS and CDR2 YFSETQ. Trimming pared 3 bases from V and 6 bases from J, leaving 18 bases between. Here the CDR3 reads CASSSRTGTYAEAFF. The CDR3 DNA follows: TGCGCCAGCAGCTCTCGTACCGGGACTTACGCTGAAGCTTTCTTT.

The CDR3: CASSLLTSGDPYEQYF. DNA for the CDR3: TGTGCCAGCAGTCTCCTAACTAGCGGGGACCCCTACGAGCAGTACTTC. The chain carries TRBV27 and TRBJ2-7, with 10 nucleotides matching TRBD2. Germline V gives CDR1 MNHEY, CDR2 SMNVEV (reference sequence). J was trimmed by 2 bases and V by 5 bases; bases with no gene match: 9. This CDR3 contains 16 residues.

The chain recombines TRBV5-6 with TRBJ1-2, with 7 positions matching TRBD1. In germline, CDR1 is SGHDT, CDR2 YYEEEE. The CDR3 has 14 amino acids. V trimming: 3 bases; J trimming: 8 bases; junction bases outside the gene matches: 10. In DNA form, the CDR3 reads TGTGCCAGCAGCTGGCAACAGGGGTTAGGGGGCTACACCTTC. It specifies CASSWQQGLGGYTF.

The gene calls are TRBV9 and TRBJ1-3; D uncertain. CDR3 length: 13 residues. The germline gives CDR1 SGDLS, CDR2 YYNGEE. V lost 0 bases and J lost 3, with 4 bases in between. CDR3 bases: TGTGCCAGCAGCGTAGACTATGGAAACACCATATATTTT. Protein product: CASSVDYGNTIYF. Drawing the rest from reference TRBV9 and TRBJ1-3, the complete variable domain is DSGVTQTPKHLITATGQRVTLRCSPRSGDLSVYWYQQSLDQGLQFLIQYYNGEERAKGNILERFSAQQFPDLHSELNLSSLELGDSALYFCASSVDYGNTIYFGEGSWLTVV.

The CDR3 is CASSMGLAGGTDTQYF. CDR3 DNA: TGCGCCAGCAGTATGGGACTAGCGGGGGGCACAGATACGCAGTATTTT. The J gene is TRBJ2-3, the V gene TRBV10-1; 14 nucleotides line up with TRBD2. This CDR3 is 16 amino acids long. V dropped 5 bases and J dropped 1; count of bases not matched to a gene: 2. The germline V gene has CDR1 WNHNN and CDR2 SYGVQD (reference sequence).

The CDR3 protein is CAIGQGYGYTF. The CDR3 region has the DNA TGTGCCATTGGACAGGGCTATGGCTACACCTTC. V and J are TRBV24-1 and TRBJ1-2; 8 bases are shared with TRBD1. The CDR3 spans 11 residues. Per germline, CDR1 KGHDR and CDR2 SFDVKD. With 11 bases clipped from V and 4 bases from J, the junction kept 2 bases outside the gene matches.

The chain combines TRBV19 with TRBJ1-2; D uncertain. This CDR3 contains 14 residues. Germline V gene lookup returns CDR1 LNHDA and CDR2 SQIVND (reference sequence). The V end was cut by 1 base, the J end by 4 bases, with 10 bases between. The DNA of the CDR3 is TGTGCCAGTAGTATAGGTGGCACCTCCTATGGCTACACCTTC. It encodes CASSIGGTSYGYTF.

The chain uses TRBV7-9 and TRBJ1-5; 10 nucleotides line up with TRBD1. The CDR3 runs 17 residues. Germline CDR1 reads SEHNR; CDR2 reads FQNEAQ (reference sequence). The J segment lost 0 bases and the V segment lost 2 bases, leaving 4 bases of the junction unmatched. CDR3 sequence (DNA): TGTGCCAGCAGCTTATTTGGGACAGGGGATAGCAATCAGCCCCAGCATTTT. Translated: CASSLFGTGDSNQPQHF.

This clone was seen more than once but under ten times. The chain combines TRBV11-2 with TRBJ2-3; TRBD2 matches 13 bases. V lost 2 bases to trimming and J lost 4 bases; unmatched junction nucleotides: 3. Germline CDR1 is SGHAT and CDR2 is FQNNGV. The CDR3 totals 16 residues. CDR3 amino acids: CASSLLTSGGPDTQYF. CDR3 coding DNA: TGTGCCAGCAGCTTATTGACTAGCGGGGGGCCAGATACGCAGTATTTT.

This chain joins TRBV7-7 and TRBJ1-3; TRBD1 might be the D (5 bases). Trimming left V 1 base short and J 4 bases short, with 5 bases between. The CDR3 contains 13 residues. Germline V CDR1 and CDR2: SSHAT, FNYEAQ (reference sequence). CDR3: CASSLDRGNTIYF. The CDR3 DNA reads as TGTGCCAGCAGCTTAGACAGGGGAAACACCATATATTTT. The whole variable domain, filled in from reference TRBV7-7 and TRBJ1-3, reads GAGVSQSPRYKVTKRGQDVTLRCDPISSHATLYWYQQALGQGPEFLTYFNYEAQPDKSGLPSDRFSAERPEGSISTLTIQRTEQRDSAMYRCASSLDRGNTIYFGEGSWLTVV.

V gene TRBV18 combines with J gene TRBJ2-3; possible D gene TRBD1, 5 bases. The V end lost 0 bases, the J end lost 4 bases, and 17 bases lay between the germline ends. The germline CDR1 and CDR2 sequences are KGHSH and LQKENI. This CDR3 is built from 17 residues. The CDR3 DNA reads TGTGCCAGCTCACCACCTCAGGGAAGCGAGAAGGCAGATACGCAGTATTTT. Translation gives CASSPPQGSEKADTQYF.

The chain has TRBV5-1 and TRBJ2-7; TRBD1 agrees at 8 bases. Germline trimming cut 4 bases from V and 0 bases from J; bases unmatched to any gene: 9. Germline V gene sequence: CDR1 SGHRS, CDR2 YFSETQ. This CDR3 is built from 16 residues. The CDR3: CASSAGSQGVSYEQYF. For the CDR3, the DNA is TGCGCCAGCAGCGCTGGATCACAGGGGGTCTCCTACGAGCAGTACTTC.

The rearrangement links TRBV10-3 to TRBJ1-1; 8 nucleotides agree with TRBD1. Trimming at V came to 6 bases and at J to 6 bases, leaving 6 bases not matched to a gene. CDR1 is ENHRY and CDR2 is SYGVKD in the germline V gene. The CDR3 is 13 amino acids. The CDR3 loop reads CAIRIQGAPEAFF. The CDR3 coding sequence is TGTGCCATCAGAATCCAGGGGGCTCCTGAAGCTTTCTTT.

The CDR3 sequence is CASSQKPGQGAAGELFF. DNA of the CDR3: TGTGCCAGCAGCCAAAAACCGGGACAGGGGGCCGCCGGGGAGCTGTTTTTT. The chain recombines TRBV3-1 (or the pseudogene TRBV3-2) with TRBJ2-2; 12 bases are shared with TRBD1. Per the germline V gene, CDR1 is LGHDT and CDR2 is YNNKEL (reference sequence). V gave up 2 bases and J gave up 6 bases; unmatched junction bases: 7. The CDR3 has 17 residues.

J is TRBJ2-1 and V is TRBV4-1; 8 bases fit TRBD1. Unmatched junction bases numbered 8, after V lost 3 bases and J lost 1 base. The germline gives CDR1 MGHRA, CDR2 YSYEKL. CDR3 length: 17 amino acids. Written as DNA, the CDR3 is TGCGCCAGCAGCCAGGACCCCGGGACAGGTTCCTACAATGAGCAGTTCTTC. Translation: CASSQDPGTGSYNEQFF.

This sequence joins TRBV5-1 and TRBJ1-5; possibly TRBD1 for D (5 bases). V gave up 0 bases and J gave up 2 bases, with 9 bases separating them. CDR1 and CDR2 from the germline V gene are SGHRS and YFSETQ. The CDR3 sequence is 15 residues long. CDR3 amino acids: CASSLGGRGNQPQHF. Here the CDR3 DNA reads TGCGCCAGCAGCTTGGGGGGCCGTGGCAATCAGCCCCAGCATTTT.

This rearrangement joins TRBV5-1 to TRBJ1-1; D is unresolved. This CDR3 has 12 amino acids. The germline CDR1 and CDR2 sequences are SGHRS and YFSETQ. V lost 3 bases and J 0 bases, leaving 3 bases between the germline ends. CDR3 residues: CASSSVNTEAFF. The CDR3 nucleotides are TGCGCCAGCAGCTCGGTGAACACTGAAGCTTTCTTT.

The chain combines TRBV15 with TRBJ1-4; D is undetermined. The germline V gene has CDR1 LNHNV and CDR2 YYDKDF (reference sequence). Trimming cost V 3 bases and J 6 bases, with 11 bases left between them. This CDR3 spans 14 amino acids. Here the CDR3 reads CATSSSLTDEKLFF. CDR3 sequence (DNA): TGTGCCACCAGCAGTAGCCTGACGGATGAAAAACTGTTTTTT.

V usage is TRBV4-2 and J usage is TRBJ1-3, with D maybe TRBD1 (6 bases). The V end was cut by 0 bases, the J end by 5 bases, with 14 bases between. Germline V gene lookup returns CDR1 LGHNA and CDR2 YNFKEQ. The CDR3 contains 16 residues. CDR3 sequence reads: CASSQELQGARNTIYF. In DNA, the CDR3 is TGTGCCAGCAGCCAAGAATTACAGGGTGCAAGAAACACCATATATTTT.

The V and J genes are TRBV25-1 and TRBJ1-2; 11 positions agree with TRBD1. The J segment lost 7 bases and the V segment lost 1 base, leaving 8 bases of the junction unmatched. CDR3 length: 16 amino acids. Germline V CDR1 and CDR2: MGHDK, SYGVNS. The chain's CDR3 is CASSELQGQGVGGYTF. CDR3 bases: TGTGCCAGCAGTGAATTGCAGGGACAGGGGGTAGGTGGCTACACCTTC.

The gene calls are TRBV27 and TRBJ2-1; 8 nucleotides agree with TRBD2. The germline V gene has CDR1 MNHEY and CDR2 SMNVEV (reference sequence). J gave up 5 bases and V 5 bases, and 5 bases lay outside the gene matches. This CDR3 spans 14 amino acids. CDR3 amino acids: CASSSGGSHNEQFF. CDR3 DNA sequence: TGTGCCAGCAGTAGCGGGGGTAGCCACAATGAGCAGTTCTTC.

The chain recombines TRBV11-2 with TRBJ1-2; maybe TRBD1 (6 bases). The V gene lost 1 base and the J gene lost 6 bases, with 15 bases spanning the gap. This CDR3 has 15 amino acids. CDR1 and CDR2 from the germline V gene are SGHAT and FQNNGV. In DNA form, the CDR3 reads TGTGCCAGCAGCTTAGTACAGGGTCCAGGAGATGGCTACACCTTC. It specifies CASSLVQGPGDGYTF.

CDR3 nucleotides: TGTGCCAGCAGCTTGCCCGGGACAGGGGATGATTCGACCTACGAGCAGTACTTC. Encoded protein: CASSLPGTGDDSTYEQYF. This chain connects TRBV7-6 to TRBJ2-7; TRBD1 matches 10 bases. The J segment lost 2 bases and the V segment lost 3 bases, leaving 13 bases of the junction unmatched. The CDR3 extends over 18 amino acids. Germline V lookup: CDR1 SGHVS, CDR2 FNYEAQ.

CDR3 in amino acids: CASSLAGSRIHEQFF. CDR3 nucleotide sequence: TGTGCCAGCAGCTTGGCCGGGTCGAGGATCCATGAGCAGTTCTTC. V gene TRBV5-4 combines with J gene TRBJ2-1; no definite D call. Between the trimmed V and J ends, which lost 0 bases and 8 bases, there was a span of 15 bases. The CDR3 runs 15 residues. Germline V gives CDR1 SGHNT, CDR2 YYREEE (reference sequence). Complete variable domain (other parts from reference TRBV5-4 and TRBJ2-1): ETGVTQSPTHLIKTRGQQVTLRCSSQSGHNTVSWYQQALGQGPQFIFQYYREEENGRGNFPPRFSGLQFPNYSSELNVNALELDDSALYLCASSLAGSRIHEQFFGPGTRLTVL.

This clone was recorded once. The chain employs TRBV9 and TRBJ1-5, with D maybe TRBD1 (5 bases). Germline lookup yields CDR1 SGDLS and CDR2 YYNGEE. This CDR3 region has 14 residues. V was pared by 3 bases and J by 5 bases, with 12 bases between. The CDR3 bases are TGTGCCAGCAGCGCACCGCAGGGTTATCAGCCCCAGCATTTT. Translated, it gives CASSAPQGYQPQHF.

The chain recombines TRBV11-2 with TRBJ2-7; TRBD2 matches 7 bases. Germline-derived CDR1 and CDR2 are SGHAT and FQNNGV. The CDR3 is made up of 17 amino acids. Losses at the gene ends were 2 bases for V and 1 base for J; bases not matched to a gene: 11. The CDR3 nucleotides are TGTGCCAGCAGCTTATTAGCAGGGAGCGGGAATTCCTACGAGCAGTACTTC. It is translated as CASSLLAGSGNSYEQYF.

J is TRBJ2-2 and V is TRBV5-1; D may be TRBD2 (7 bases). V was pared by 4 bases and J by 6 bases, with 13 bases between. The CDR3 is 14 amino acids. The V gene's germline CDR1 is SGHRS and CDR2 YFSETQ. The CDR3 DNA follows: TGCGCCAGCAGCGCAGGGAGGGGGGCCGGGGAGCTGTTTTTT. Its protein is CASSAGRGAGELFF.